Below, 25 T cell receptor beta chains from the same sample are listed, as sequenced in a study of T-cell memory formation after mild COVID-19. TCRdb analysed the 5' RACE reads with MiXCR anew, one entry per CDR3 protein. The table lists about 210,000 distinct CDR3 sequences, roughly 27% of them singletons. The sample was PBMCs or a T cell subset sorted from them (not recorded which). Every receptor here comes from an adult woman who had mild COVID-19 (a few samples of this study predate the infection). Cell type and time point are not known.

This clonotype has more than one count but fewer than ten. The V gene is TRBV11-2, the J gene TRBJ2-1, with 7 bases aligning to TRBD1. The V and J ends lost 5 bases and 5 bases, in that order; junction bases with no gene match: 12. This CDR3 comprises 16 residues. Germline V gene lookup returns CDR1 SGHAT and CDR2 FQNNGV. This CDR3 is CASSTHRDSSDNEQFF. In DNA form, the CDR3 reads TGTGCCAGCAGCACGCACCGGGACAGCTCGGACAATGAGCAGTTCTTC.

The chain employs TRBV4-1 and TRBJ2-3, with TRBD2 matching 11 bases. The CDR3 is 16 amino acids. Looked up from germline, CDR1 is MGHRA and CDR2 is YSYEKL. With V trimmed by 1 base and J by 4 bases, 4 bases remained unmatched. The CDR3 here is CASSQAFSGGADTQYF. The CDR3 bases are TGCGCCAGCAGCCAAGCATTTAGCGGGGGGGCAGATACGCAGTATTTT.

This clonotype came up a few times. The V call is TRBV24-1, the J call TRBJ1-1; D may be TRBD1 (5 bases). Trimming removed 3 bases from V and 10 bases from J, with 11 bases in between. Germline CDR1 and CDR2: KGHDR and SFDVKD. This CDR3 comprises 12 residues. This chain's CDR3 is CATSDPDGGAFF. CDR3 coding DNA: TGTGCCACCAGTGATCCTGACGGGGGAGCTTTCTTT.

This chain connects TRBV2 to TRBJ2-7, with 7 bases matching TRBD1. The CDR3 covers 17 residues. The V gene's germline CDR1 is SNHLY and CDR2 FYNNEI. Trimming cost V 7 bases and J 6 bases; bases outside gene matches: 21. The DNA of the CDR3 is TGTGCCAGCACCCCATCAGACCCGGGACAGACCGATTTCGAGCAGTACTTC. Its protein is CASTPSDPGQTDFEQYF.

V is TRBV19 and J is TRBJ2-7, with 10 positions matching TRBD2. V gave up 3 bases and J gave up 4 bases; unmatched junction bases: 3. The germline gives CDR1 LNHDA, CDR2 SQIVND (reference sequence). The CDR3 contains 14 residues. CDR3 coding DNA: TGTGCCAGTAGTATGAGCGGGGGGGCGTACGAGCAGTACTTC. The encoded protein is CASSMSGGAYEQYF. Together with reference TRBV19 and TRBJ2-7, the CDR3 gives the full variable domain: DGGITQSPKYLFRKEGQNVTLSCEQNLNHDAMYWYRQDPGQGLRLIYYSQIVNDFQKGDIAEGYSVSREKKESFPLTVTSAQKNPTAFYLCASSMSGGAYEQYFGPGTRLTVT.

The sample holds a few counts of this clonotype. This sequence joins TRBV18 and TRBJ2-3; D could derive from TRBD1 or TRBD2 (5 bases each). V dropped 5 bases and J dropped 3 bases, with 12 bases sitting between them. The germline CDR1 and CDR2 sequences are KGHSH and LQKENI. The CDR3 runs to 14 residues. The CDR3 region has the DNA TGTGCCAGCTCAAACCAAGAGGGGACAGATACGCAGTATTTT. The encoded protein is CASSNQEGTDTQYF.

The chain employs TRBV21-1 and TRBJ2-3; TRBD2, as called in the table, went unchecked against the DNA. TRBV21-1 corresponds to a pseudogene. CDR3 length: 15 residues. The CDR3 reads CASILAGADTDTQYF. CDR3 nucleotides: TGTGCCAGCATTCTAGCGGGGGCCGACACAGATACGCAGTATTTT.

V usage is TRBV9 and J usage is TRBJ1-1; tentative D call: TRBD1 (5 bases). Trimming removed 3 bases from V and 7 bases from J, with 13 bases in between. Germline CDR1 SGDLS, CDR2 YYNGEE. The CDR3 totals 13 residues. The CDR3 nucleotides are TGTGCCAGCAGCGCGGGGGGAGGGAATGAAGCTTTCTTT. It codes for CASSAGGGNEAFF.

The CDR3 here is CSVDGTSGINQETQYF. The DNA for the CDR3 is TGCAGCGTTGATGGGACTAGCGGAATAAACCAAGAGACCCAGTACTTC. The rearrangement joins TRBV29-1 to TRBJ2-5; 11 bases are a match to TRBD2. This CDR3 is built from 16 residues. Germline V gene sequence: CDR1 SQVTM, CDR2 ANQGSEA. Trimming took 3 bases from V and 0 from J; bases not matched to a gene: 6.

The chain couples TRBV20-1 to TRBJ2-7; no reliable D call. Trimming removed 0 bases at V and 4 bases at J, with 16 bases between. CDR1 DFQATT and CDR2 SNEGSKA come from the germline V gene (reference sequence). This CDR3 comprises 15 residues. CDR3 residues: CSARDIGNFPYEQYF. As DNA, the CDR3 is TGCAGTGCTAGAGATATAGGCAATTTCCCTTACGAGCAGTACTTC.

The chain joins TRBV24-1 to TRBJ1-2; 8 bases map to TRBD1. Germline values: CDR1 KGHDR, CDR2 SFDVKD. Unmatched junction bases numbered 4, after V lost 4 bases and J lost 10 bases. CDR3 size: 12 residues. The CDR3 sequence is CATSDPDRAYTF. CDR3 nucleotide sequence: TGTGCCACCAGTGACCCGGACAGGGCCTACACCTTC.

The chain carries TRBV20-1 and TRBJ2-5; 11 bases align to TRBD2. From germline, CDR1 is DFQATT and CDR2 SNEGSKA (reference sequence). Germline trimming cut 1 base from V and 4 bases from J; bases unmatched to any gene: 8. CDR3 length equals 16 residues. In nucleotides, the CDR3 is TGCAGTGCTAGAGCCCTAGCGGGGGGCAAATTAGAGACCCAGTACTTC. Protein sequence: CSARALAGGKLETQYF.

The chain has TRBV5-1 and TRBJ1-2; a weak D match, TRBD1 (6 bases). The V end was cut by 3 bases, the J end by 0 bases, with 15 bases between. This CDR3 comprises 16 residues. Germline values: CDR1 SGHRS, CDR2 YFSETQ. CDR3 DNA: TGCGCCAGCAGCTGGATTACAGGGAAGTCTAACTATGGCTACACCTTC. As protein: CASSWITGKSNYGYTF.

This clonotype was counted only a few times. The chain links TRBV6-5 to TRBJ2-1; 7 bases agree with TRBD1. Germline V gives CDR1 MNHEY, CDR2 SVGAGI. The CDR3 loop spans 15 amino acids. Unmatched junction bases numbered 5, after V lost 6 bases and J lost 0 bases. The CDR3 coding sequence is TGTGCCAGCAGACCGGACAGGTCCTCCTACAATGAGCAGTTCTTC. It yields the protein CASRPDRSSYNEQFF.

The rearrangement joins TRBV3-1 to TRBJ2-7; no firm D call. In germline, CDR1 is LGHDT, CDR2 YNNKEL (reference sequence). This CDR3 has 14 amino acids. V shed 1 base and J shed 2 bases, with 9 bases lying between them. CDR3 DNA sequence: TGTGCCAGCAGCCAAGCTGGATCTACCTACGAGCAGTACTTC. This encodes CASSQAGSTYEQYF.

This clonotype turned up a few times. J is TRBJ2-1 and V is TRBV4-3; 9 nucleotides agree with TRBD2. The CDR3 is 15 residues long. V lost 1 base, J lost 4 bases, and 2 bases stayed unmatched. CDR1 is LGHNA and CDR2 is YSLEER in the germline V gene. The CDR3, as DNA: TGCGCCAGCAGCCAAGCGCTAGCGGGATACAATGAGCAGTTCTTC. This encodes CASSQALAGYNEQFF.

In DNA form, the CDR3 reads TGTGCCAGCAGGACACAGGGGGCGCGGGGCTACACCTTC. This sequence encodes CASRTQGARGYTF. The chain joins TRBV6-5 to TRBJ1-2; TRBD1 aligns across 9 bases. CDR3 length: 13 amino acids. Germline V gives CDR1 MNHEY, CDR2 SVGAGI. V trimming: 6 bases; J trimming: 8 bases; junction bases outside the gene matches: 7.

The rearrangement links TRBV27 to TRBJ2-3; perhaps D is TRBD1 or TRBD2 (5 bases each). Germline V gene data show CDR1 as MNHEY and CDR2 as SMNVEV (reference sequence). V lost 3 bases and J 2 bases, leaving 9 bases between the germline ends. This CDR3 region has 14 residues. CDR3 bases: TGTGCCAGCAGTTTTGTGGGACCCACAGATACGCAGTATTTT. Its protein is CASSFVGPTDTQYF.

The chain has TRBV7-9 and TRBJ1-5; 8 bases align to TRBD1. CDR3 size: 15 residues. Germline assignment: CDR1 SEHNR and CDR2 FQNEAQ (reference sequence). V trimming: 1 base; J trimming: 5 bases; junction bases outside the gene matches: 4. CDR3 protein: CASSLGGQGHQPQHF. The CDR3 DNA is TGTGCCAGCAGCTTAGGTGGACAGGGTCATCAGCCCCAGCATTTT.

This clonotype was seen a single time. The chain combines TRBV4-3 with TRBJ1-1; 7 bases match TRBD1. Germline CDR1 reads LGHNA; CDR2 reads YSLEER. This CDR3 comprises 14 residues. Trimming took 8 bases from V and 7 from J; bases not matched to a gene: 13. The DNA for the CDR3 is TGCGCCAGCGCACACTTTCCGGGACAGAATGAAGCTTTCTTT. This sequence encodes CASAHFPGQNEAFF.

The J gene is TRBJ2-6, the V gene TRBV6-5, with D uncertain. CDR3 length: 13 residues. Germline V lookup: CDR1 MNHEY, CDR2 SVGAGI. The ends were cut back, 6 bases at V and 4 bases at J, with 7 bases in the middle. CDR3 loop: CASRQSGANVLTF. CDR3 coding DNA: TGTGCCAGCAGACAAAGCGGGGCCAACGTCCTGACTTTC.

This chain uses TRBV29-1 with TRBJ2-1, with D possibly TRBD2 on 6 matching bases. V lost 5 bases and J 0 bases, leaving 11 bases between the germline ends. The length of the CDR3 is 14 residues. Germline V gene sequence: CDR1 SQVTM, CDR2 ANQGSEA. CDR3 DNA: TGCAGCGTTCGGGACGGGAGCTCCTACAATGAGCAGTTCTTC. Translation: CSVRDGSSYNEQFF.

The sample holds a few counts of this clonotype. The rearrangement links TRBV20-1 to TRBJ2-2; 8 nucleotides line up with TRBD2. CDR1 and CDR2 (germline): DFQATT, SNEGSKA (reference sequence). J lost 4 bases, V lost 0 bases, and 10 bases had no gene match. The CDR3 runs 17 residues. CDR3 bases: TGCAGTGCTAGAGATCGCGTCGGGGGGGAAGGCACCGGGGAGCTGTTTTTT. Its translation: CSARDRVGGEGTGELFF.

This clonotype was detected only a few times. J is TRBJ2-5 and V is TRBV6-5, with a weak D call TRBD2 (6 bases). The germline V and J ends were trimmed by 8 bases and 5 bases, with 12 bases remaining between them. CDR3 length: 12 amino acids. Germline V gene lookup returns CDR1 MNHEY and CDR2 SVGAGI. The CDR3, as DNA: TGTGCCAGCGGAACTGCGGGGGAGACCCAGTACTTC. Translation: CASGTAGETQYF.

This clonotype was recorded a few times. V gene TRBV4-3 combines with J gene TRBJ1-2; 9 bases match TRBD1. Unmatched junction bases numbered 6, after V lost 1 base and J lost 3 bases. Germline assignment: CDR1 LGHNA and CDR2 YSLEER. The CDR3 extends over 16 amino acids. The CDR3 sequence: CASSQGTGGADYGYTF. Written as DNA, the CDR3 is TGCGCCAGCAGCCAAGGTACAGGGGGCGCGGACTATGGCTACACCTTC.